This entry lists 27 T cell receptor beta chains sequenced from one sample in a study of T cell repertoires in cytomegalovirus infection. MiXCR was run by TCRdb on the reads, yielding one entry per CDR3 protein. This table holds approximately 150,000 distinct CDR3 sequences, roughly 18% found once. The sequenced sample consisted of CD8+ T cells from PBMCs. The receptors here all came from a human donor in good health (CMV status not recorded). Some clones in this sample may be carry-over from other donors' samples.

This clonotype appeared a few times. The chain recombines TRBV10-3 with TRBJ2-1; 9 positions agree with TRBD1. The CDR3 has 17 residues. V trimming: 2 bases; J trimming: 0 bases; junction bases outside the gene matches: 5. The V gene's germline CDR1 is ENHRY and CDR2 SYGVKD. The CDR3 DNA is TGTGCCATCAGTGAGCGACAGGGGGGAAGCTCCTACAATGAGCAGTTCTTC. It specifies CAISERQGGSSYNEQFF.

The chain combines TRBV5-6 with TRBJ2-1, with D perhaps given as TRBD1 or TRBD2 (5 bases each). V was pared by 3 bases and J by 9 bases, with 19 bases between. CDR3 size: 15 residues. Germline assignment: CDR1 SGHDT and CDR2 YYEEEE. CDR3 sequence reads: CASSSGTWEKFEQFF. In nucleotides, the CDR3 is TGTGCCAGCAGCTCCGGGACCTGGGAGAAGTTTGAGCAGTTCTTC. Based on the CDR3 plus reference TRBV5-6 and TRBJ2-1, the full variable domain is DAGVTQSPTHLIKTRGQQVTLRCSPKSGHDTVSWYQQALGQGPQFIFQYYEEEERQRGNFPDRFSGHQFPNYSSELNVNALLLGDSALYLCASSSGTWEKFEQFFGPGTRLTVL.

The gene calls are TRBV6-2 or TRBV6-3 and TRBJ2-3, with 10 bases identical to TRBD2. J was trimmed by 0 bases and V by 4 bases; bases with no gene match: 10. Germline lookup yields CDR1 MNHEY and CDR2 SVGEGT. The CDR3 spans 18 residues. The CDR3 DNA sequence: TGTGCCAGCAGTTTATCCGTTACTAGCGGGACCAGCACAGATACGCAGTATTTT. It yields the protein CASSLSVTSGTSTDTQYF.

This clonotype has just a few counts. The V and J genes are TRBV7-8 and TRBJ2-6; TRBD1 agrees at 9 bases. The V segment lost 2 bases and the J segment 1 base; nucleotides outside the gene matches: 3. Germline V gene data show CDR1 as SGHVS and CDR2 as FQNEAQ. This CDR3 has 17 residues. CDR3 sequence reads: CASSLLTGGSGANVLTF. The DNA of the CDR3 is TGTGCCAGCAGCTTACTGACAGGGGGATCTGGGGCCAACGTCCTGACTTTC.

This chain connects TRBV7-9 to TRBJ2-1, with D possibly matching TRBD1 (6 bases). V lost 5 bases, J lost 5 bases, and 16 bases lay in between. This CDR3 has 15 amino acids. Germline-derived CDR1 and CDR2 are SEHNR and FQNEAQ (reference sequence). The CDR3 DNA is TGTGCCAGCAGCCCACAGGGTCGGAAGGACAATGAGCAGTTCTTC. Translating gives CASSPQGRKDNEQFF.

In its sample, this clonotype was seen a few times. This CDR3 reads CATSQTGAREQYF. In DNA form, the CDR3 reads TGTGCCACCAGCCAAACAGGGGCAAGGGAGCAGTACTTC. The gene calls are TRBV15 and TRBJ2-7; TRBD1 agrees at 7 bases. V was pared by 5 bases and J by 7 bases, with 8 bases of the junction left unmatched. The CDR3 is 13 residues long. The germline CDR1 and CDR2 sequences are LNHNV and YYDKDF (reference sequence).

The V gene is TRBV28, the J gene TRBJ2-2; no clear D gene. Trimming left V 10 bases short and J 0 bases short, with 12 bases between. Germline loops: CDR1 MDHEN, CDR2 SYDVKM. The CDR3 length is 14 residues. CDR3 protein: CATRRVTNTGELFF. The CDR3 DNA sequence: TGTGCCACCAGAAGGGTAACGAACACCGGGGAGCTGTTTTTT.

The chain links TRBV28 to TRBJ2-2; D gene uncertain. CDR3 length equals 14 residues. Trimming cost V 1 base and J 3 bases, with 6 bases left between them. Per germline, CDR1 MDHEN and CDR2 SYDVKM. The DNA of the CDR3 is TGTGCCAGCAGTTTATATGGTGACACCGGGGAGCTGTTTTTT. Protein product: CASSLYGDTGELFF.

This clonotype was observed a handful of times. This sequence joins TRBV6-2 or TRBV6-3 and TRBJ2-6; maybe TRBD1 (6 bases). Germline V gene sequence: CDR1 MNHEY, CDR2 SVGEGT. Trimming left V 2 bases short and J 1 base short, with 9 bases between. The CDR3 length is 16 residues. This CDR3 is CASSYLRGSGANVLTF. The CDR3 bases are TGTGCCAGCAGTTACCTGAGGGGGTCTGGGGCCAACGTCCTGACTTTC.

The sample holds a few counts of this clonotype. The gene calls are TRBV29-1 and TRBJ2-2; no definite D call. This CDR3 region has 13 residues. V lost 7 bases, J lost 2 bases, and 11 bases lay in between. The V gene's germline CDR1 is SQVTM and CDR2 ANQGSEA. DNA of the CDR3: TGCAGCGGCTGTACAGAAAACACCGGGGAGCTGTTTTTT. Its protein product is CSGCTENTGELFF.

Only a few counts were recorded for this clonotype. The V gene is TRBV4-1, the J gene TRBJ2-1; 11 nucleotides match TRBD2. Losses at the gene ends were 0 bases for V and 9 bases for J; bases not matched to a gene: 16. Germline V gene lookup returns CDR1 MGHRA and CDR2 YSYEKL. CDR3 length: 19 amino acids. The CDR3 is CASSQDNPDSGGAPSEQFF. The CDR3 DNA is TGCGCCAGCAGCCAAGATAACCCCGATAGCGGGGGGGCTCCGAGTGAGCAGTTCTTC.

As concerns this clonotype: A much larger clone sits a single nucleotide away, making a read error possible. The chain is built from TRBV29-1 and TRBJ2-5, with D hard to call. Germline V gives CDR1 SQVTM, CDR2 ANQGSEA. The CDR3 loop spans 10 amino acids. DNA of the CDR3: TGCAGCATTGAAGAGGAGACCCAGTACTTC. Protein product: CSIEEETQYF.

The V and J genes are TRBV29-1 and TRBJ2-5, with TRBD1 matching over 8 bases. CDR3 size: 12 residues. CDR1 and CDR2 (germline): SQVTM, ANQGSEA. Trimming removed 6 bases from V and 1 base from J; junction bases left unmatched: 1. CDR3 DNA sequence: TGCAGCGTCACAGGGGGCCAAGAGACCCAGTACTTC. This sequence encodes CSVTGGQETQYF.

The V call is TRBV28, the J call TRBJ2-3, with 15 bases identical to TRBD2. Trimming cost V 4 bases and J 3 bases; bases outside gene matches: 8. CDR3 size: 18 residues. Germline assignment: CDR1 MDHEN and CDR2 SYDVKM. CDR3 amino acids: CASSSRTSGRARTDTQYF. For the CDR3, the DNA is TGTGCCAGCAGTTCCAGGACTAGCGGGAGGGCCCGGACAGATACGCAGTATTTT.

This clonotype came up a few times. The rearrangement uses TRBV7-9 and TRBJ2-2; D unresolved. This CDR3 is built from 12 residues. V was cut by 2 bases and J by 7 bases, with 5 bases left in between. Germline CDR1 is SEHNR and CDR2 is FQNEAQ (reference sequence). The DNA for the CDR3 is TGTGCCAGCAGCTTAACCTTCGGGGAGCTGTTTTTT. The encoded protein is CASSLTFGELFF.

V and J are TRBV29-1 and TRBJ2-7; weak D call: TRBD1 (6 bases). The germline V gene encodes CDR1 SQVTM and CDR2 ANQGSEA. V was clipped by 0 bases and J by 6 bases, with 18 bases between them. The CDR3 spans 15 residues. The CDR3 region has the DNA TGCAGCGTTGAAGAGACAGTAGGACAGAACTTCGAGCAGTACTTC. It encodes CSVEETVGQNFEQYF.

V is TRBV6-2 or TRBV6-3 and J is TRBJ2-5; no reliable D call. The CDR3 is 15 amino acids. Per the germline V gene, CDR1 is MNHEY and CDR2 is SVGEGT. V was pared by 2 bases and J by 0 bases, with 10 bases between. The CDR3 DNA reads TGTGCCAGCAGTTACGGAAGACTCCACCAAGAGACCCAGTACTTC. Amino acids: CASSYGRLHQETQYF.

This clonotype was seen a few times. This CDR3 reads CASSFGTSNTGELFF. CDR3 bases: TGTGCCAGCAGTTTCGGGACTAGCAACACCGGGGAGCTGTTTTTT. This sequence joins TRBV6-5 and TRBJ2-2; 9 bases are shared with TRBD2. CDR1 and CDR2 from the germline V gene are MNHEY and SVGAGI. This CDR3 contains 15 residues. The ends lost 4 bases at V and 2 bases at J; junction bases unmatched: 2.

The chain links TRBV5-6 to TRBJ1-2; a possible D gene is TRBD1 (5 bases). The V gene lost 4 bases and the J gene lost 2 bases, with 15 bases spanning the gap. Germline lookup yields CDR1 SGHDT and CDR2 YYEEEE. The CDR3 contains 15 residues. The CDR3 is CASSVRDGPNYGYTF. The CDR3 DNA reads as TGTGCCAGCAGCGTGAGGGACGGACCGAACTATGGCTACACCTTC. The full variable domain, completed using reference TRBV5-6 and TRBJ1-2, is DAGVTQSPTHLIKTRGQQVTLRCSPKSGHDTVSWYQQALGQGPQFIFQYYEEEERQRGNFPDRFSGHQFPNYSSELNVNALLLGDSALYLCASSVRDGPNYGYTFGSGTRLTVV.

The CDR3 protein is CASSVGRNTEAFF. The CDR3 DNA reads as TGTGCCAGCAGCGTAGGCCGGAACACTGAAGCTTTCTTT. V usage is TRBV7-6 and J usage is TRBJ1-1; D is unresolved. The CDR3 runs 13 residues. V lost 5 bases and J 1 base, leaving 8 bases between the germline ends. Germline lookup yields CDR1 SGHVS and CDR2 FNYEAQ.

The chain joins TRBV7-9 to TRBJ2-1, with TRBD2 identical over 9 bases. This CDR3 has 18 residues. Germline loops: CDR1 SEHNR, CDR2 FQNEAQ (reference sequence). The trim removed 1 base at V and 9 bases at J, leaving 16 bases unmatched. The CDR3 nucleotides are TGTGCCAGCAGCTTAGTTCTTAGTGGCGGGAGGGCCGTGTCTGAGCAGTTCTTC. Its protein product is CASSLVLSGGRAVSEQFF. Filled out from reference TRBV7-9 and TRBJ2-1, the complete variable domain reads DTGVSQNPRHKITKRGQNVTFRCDPISEHNRLYWYRQTLGQGPEFLTYFQNEAQLEKSRLLSDRFSAERPKGSFSTLEIQRTEQGDSAMYLCASSLVLSGGRAVSEQFFGPGTRLTVL.

The V call is TRBV6-2 or TRBV6-3, the J call TRBJ2-7; perhaps TRBD1 as D (6 bases). CDR1 is MNHEY and CDR2 is SVGEGT in the germline V gene. The CDR3 is made up of 15 amino acids. V shed 5 bases and J shed 3 bases, with 17 bases lying between them. CDR3 protein: CASSLDSQSIYEQYF. The CDR3 DNA reads TGTGCCAGCAGTCTGGACAGTCAATCGATCTACGAGCAGTACTTC.

Ten or more counts support this clonotype. The chain carries TRBV7-2 and TRBJ2-1; maybe TRBD2 (6 bases). Trimming stripped 1 base from V and 4 bases from J, with 17 bases between. Germline CDR1 reads SGHTA; CDR2 reads FQGNSA. The CDR3 contains 17 residues. This CDR3 is CASSLVARLEGYNEQFF. Here the CDR3 DNA reads TGTGCCAGCAGCTTAGTGGCACGTCTGGAGGGATACAATGAGCAGTTCTTC. The entire variable domain, with the rest obtained from reference TRBV7-2 and TRBJ2-1, is as follows: GAGVSQSPSNKVTEKGKDVELRCDPISGHTALYWYRQSLGQGLEFLIYFQGNSAPDKSGLPSDRFSAERTGGSVSTLTIQRTQQEDSAVYLCASSLVARLEGYNEQFFGPGTRLTVL.

J is TRBJ2-7 and V is TRBV9, with D tentatively TRBD1 (6 bases). V was trimmed by 0 bases and J by 1 base, leaving 8 bases between them. There are 14 residues in the CDR3. CDR1 SGDLS and CDR2 YYNGEE come from the germline V gene. The CDR3 sequence: CASSVDGQSYEQYF. In DNA form, the CDR3 reads TGTGCCAGCAGCGTAGACGGACAGTCCTACGAGCAGTACTTC.

This clonotype came up a few times. The chain's CDR3 is CASSLRLAAEQETQYF. CDR3 nucleotide sequence: TGTGCCAGCAGTCTCAGACTAGCCGCGGAACAAGAGACCCAGTACTTC. The J gene is TRBJ2-5, the V gene TRBV12-3 or TRBV12-4; 7 bases are shared with TRBD2. The CDR3 loop spans 16 amino acids. Unmatched junction bases numbered 11, after V lost 5 bases and J lost 2 bases.

The chain combines TRBV7-2 with TRBJ2-7; 16 bases align to TRBD2. The germline V gene has CDR1 SGHTA and CDR2 FQGNSA. This CDR3 region has 17 residues. Trimming took 5 bases from V and 4 from J; bases not matched to a gene: 8. The CDR3 loop reads CASSTPPGLAGGYEQYF. The CDR3 nucleotides are TGTGCCAGCAGCACCCCTCCGGGACTAGCGGGAGGGTACGAGCAGTACTTC. The full variable domain, in which reference TRBV7-2 and TRBJ2-7 provide the parts outside the CDR3, is GAGVSQSPSNKVTEKGKDVELRCDPISGHTALYWYRQSLGQGLEFLIYFQGNSAPDKSGLPSDRFSAERTGGSVSTLTIQRTQQEDSAVYLCASSTPPGLAGGYEQYFGPGTRLTVT.

This clonotype has only a few counts. This rearrangement joins TRBV6-1 to TRBJ2-7; 9 bases fit TRBD1. This CDR3 contains 16 residues. The J segment lost 6 bases and the V segment lost 3 bases, leaving 12 bases of the junction unmatched. CDR1 is MNHNS and CDR2 is SASEGT in the germline V gene. CDR3 sequence (DNA): TGTGCCAGCAGTGACCCCTCGACAGGGGGGAGGTCCGAGCAGTACTTC. Encoded protein: CASSDPSTGGRSEQYF.